The rows below give T cell receptor beta chains drawn from one sample of a study of T cell clones after liver transplantation. TCRdb keeps only in-frame clones here, not all; method: immunoSEQ multiplex PCR. Of 55,000 to 75,000 clones detected, around 93% appear once; the ten largest clones hold 0.75% to 1%. Sequencing used CD4+ T cells from blood, obtained approximately 25 months after liver transplant. The receptors derive from a human patient who received a liver transplant. Some T cells may be supplied by the graft donor. Both conserved end residues are part of each CDR3. The D gene is left open where the match is weak. Not all rows give a size; the values are once, few, many and, for expanded clones, a class.

D: NA; size: NA; V: TRBV6-5; J: TRBJ2-7; DNA: TGTGCCAGCAGTCCCATAGGGCTTTTGCCGCAGCAGTACTTC; CDR3: CASSPIGLLPQQYF
D: TRBD2; size: NA; V: TRBV30; J: TRBJ2-3; DNA: TGTGCCTGGAGTCAGACTAGCGGGAGAGGGGATACGCAGTATTTT; CDR3: CAWSQTSGRGDTQYF
D: TRBD1; size: NA; V: TRBV28; J: TRBJ2-5; DNA: TGTGCCAGCAGTTTATGGGGACAGGGGCTCGGACGGCAAGAGACCCAGTACTTC; CDR3: CASSLWGQGLGRQETQYF
D: NA; size: NA; V: TRBV19; J: TRBJ1-1; DNA: TGTGCCAGTCATCGCAAGGGATTTCAACTGAACACTGAAGCTTTCTTT; CDR3: CASHRKGFQLNTEAFF
D: NA; size: NA; V: TRBV25-1; J: TRBJ2-1; DNA: TGTGCCAGCAGTGGTGTCGGGACCTCCGAGCAGTTCTTC; CDR3: CASSGVGTSEQFF
D: TRBD2; size: NA; V: TRBV9; J: TRBJ2-3; DNA: TGTGCCAGCAGCGTAGGGTCTAGCGGGAGTGTGGATACGCAGTATTTT; CDR3: CASSVGSSGSVDTQYF
D: NA; size: few; V: TRBV14; J: TRBJ2-2; DNA: TGTGCCAGCAGCCAGGGCTGGCCGAACACCGGGGAGCTGTTTTTT; CDR3: CASSQGWPNTGELFF
D: NA; size: NA; V: TRBV7-3; J: TRBJ2-5; DNA: TGTGCCAGCAGCCAGACGTCTTTTGAGACCCAGTACTTC; CDR3: CASSQTSFETQYF
D: NA; size: NA; V: TRBV4-3; J: TRBJ2-5; DNA: TGCGCCAGCAGCCAAGATGGACAGATTCAGGAGACCCAGTACTTC; CDR3: CASSQDGQIQETQYF
D: TRBD2; size: NA; V: TRBV5-6; J: TRBJ2-5; DNA: TGTGCCAGCAGCAAACTAGCGGGAGGGAGAGAGACCCAGTACTTC; CDR3: CASSKLAGGRETQYF
D: NA; size: NA; V: TRBV19; J: TRBJ1-1; DNA: TGTGCCAGTAGTATTAAGGGGAACACTGAAGCTTTCTTT; CDR3: CASSIKGNTEAFF
D: NA; size: NA; V: TRBV11-2; J: TRBJ1-4; DNA: TGTGCCAGCAGCTTAGCCATTTCGGGGCTACTGTTTTTT; CDR3: CASSLAISGLLFF
D: TRBD1; size: NA; V: TRBV11-2; J: TRBJ2-5; DNA: TGTGCCAGCAGCCCAACGAGGGACAGGGAAATGACCCAGTACTTC; CDR3: CASSPTRDREMTQYF
D: NA; size: NA; V: TRBV6-1; J: TRBJ1-2; DNA: TGTGCCAGCACCACGACAACACGGAACTATGGCTACACCTTC; CDR3: CASTTTTRNYGYTF
D: NA; size: NA; V: TRBV4-1; J: TRBJ2-7; DNA: TGCGCCAGCAGCCAAGGCAGGGGAATGCTCTACGAGCAGTACTTC; CDR3: CASSQGRGMLYEQYF
D: NA; size: once; V: TRBV27; J: TRBJ1-2; DNA: TGTGCCAGCAGTTTAGGGGGGTACCCCTATGGCTACACCTTC; CDR3: CASSLGGYPYGYTF
D: TRBD2; size: once; V: TRBV4-1; J: TRBJ2-1; DNA: TGCGCCAGCAGGAATCCAGCGGGAGGGCAGTTCTTC; CDR3: CASRNPAGGQFF
D: TRBD2; size: NA; V: TRBV18; J: TRBJ2-7; DNA: TGTGCCAGCTCACCACCGGGTAGCGGGCTCCACGAGCAGTACTTC; CDR3: CASSPPGSGLHEQYF
D: NA; size: few; V: TRBV27; J: TRBJ2-6; DNA: TGTGCCAGTAGTTCCTTAGGCTCTGGGGCCAACGTCCTGACTTTC; CDR3: CASSSLGSGANVLTF
D: TRBD2; size: NA; V: TRBV19; J: TRBJ2-1; DNA: TGTGCCAGTAGTCCGGGACTAGCGGGCATAACCTACAATGAGCAGTTCTTC; CDR3: CASSPGLAGITYNEQFF
D: TRBD1; size: NA; V: TRBV30; J: TRBJ1-1; DNA: TGTGCCTGGAGTGCCGGACAGGGGACTGAAGCTTTCTTT; CDR3: CAWSAGQGTEAFF
D: NA; size: NA; V: TRBV28; J: TRBJ1-2; DNA: TGTGCCAGCAGTTTACGGGTTTCGGAAGGCTACACCTTC; CDR3: CASSLRVSEGYTF
D: NA; size: NA; V: TRBV7-8; J: TRBJ2-5; DNA: TGTGCCAGCAGCTACGTTAGGGGCGAGACCCAGTACTTC; CDR3: CASSYVRGETQYF
D: NA; size: once; V: TRBV5-4; J: TRBJ2-5; DNA: TGTGCCAGCAGCTTGCTCTCGGGACAAGAGACCCAGTACTTC; CDR3: CASSLLSGQETQYF
D: TRBD2; size: NA; V: TRBV6-5; J: TRBJ2-7; DNA: TGTGCCAGCAGTTTACTAGCGGCCTCCTACGAGCAGTACTTC; CDR3: CASSLLAASYEQYF
D: NA; size: NA; V: TRBV7-2; J: TRBJ2-5; DNA: TGTGCCAGCAGCTTCTCCCAAGAGACCCAGTACTTC; CDR3: CASSFSQETQYF
D: NA; size: NA; V: TRBV5-1; J: TRBJ2-7; DNA: TGTGCCAGCAGCTTCCGAGGGGGCTCCTACGAGCAGTACTTC; CDR3: CASSFRGGSYEQYF
D: NA; size: NA; V: TRBV11-1; J: TRBJ2-7; DNA: TGTGCCAGCAGCGCGATCTCGCAGGGCGAGCAGTACTTC; CDR3: CASSAISQGEQYF
D: NA; size: NA; V: TRBV7-8; J: TRBJ2-7; DNA: TGTGCCAGCAGCTTAATATTACGTGCGGGGGCCTACTACGAGCAGTACTTC; CDR3: CASSLILRAGAYYEQYF
D: TRBD2; size: NA; V: TRBV29-1; J: TRBJ2-4; DNA: TGCAGCGTACTAGCGGGAGAACGCATTCAGTACTTC; CDR3: CSVLAGERIQYF
D: TRBD2; size: NA; V: TRBV13; J: TRBJ2-1; DNA: TGTGCCAGCAGCTCTGGCTGGGAGTTCGGGAGGTACAATGAGCAGTTCTTC; CDR3: CASSSGWEFGRYNEQFF
D: NA; size: NA; V: TRBV5-1; J: TRBJ1-1; DNA: TGCGCCAGCAGCGTGCAAGGTGGAAACACTGAAGCTTTCTTT; CDR3: CASSVQGGNTEAFF
D: NA; size: once; V: TRBV2; J: TRBJ2-1; DNA: TGTGCCAGCAGCCCCCGTCGGGATGAGCAGTTCTTC; CDR3: CASSPRRDEQFF
D: TRBD2; size: once; V: TRBV5-1; J: TRBJ2-3; DNA: TGCGCCAGCTTCATAGCGGGAGGAACAGATACGCAGTATTTT; CDR3: CASFIAGGTDTQYF
D: NA; size: NA; V: TRBV11-2; J: TRBJ2-1; DNA: TGTGCCAGCAGCTTAGGGGAGTTTGTGGGCTACAATGAGCAGTTCTTC; CDR3: CASSLGEFVGYNEQFF
D: NA; size: NA; V: TRBV18; J: TRBJ1-1; DNA: TGTGCCAGCTCAGCCCAGGGGACGTCTAACACTGAAGCTTTCTTT; CDR3: CASSAQGTSNTEAFF
D: NA; size: NA; V: TRBV11-2; J: TRBJ2-1; DNA: TGTGCCAGCAGCATTACCGGGACAACCAATGAGCAGTTCTTC; CDR3: CASSITGTTNEQFF
D: TRBD1; size: NA; V: TRBV30; J: TRBJ1-3; DNA: TGTGCCTGGAGTGGACAGGGGAAGGGAAACACCATATATTTT; CDR3: CAWSGQGKGNTIYF
D: NA; size: NA; V: TRBV10-2; J: TRBJ2-3; DNA: TGCGCCAGCAGTGATGTTGGAGATACGCAGTATTTT; CDR3: CASSDVGDTQYF
D: NA; size: NA; V: TRBV5-1; J: TRBJ2-2; DNA: TGCGCCAGCAGTTCTAGCACCGGGGAGCTGTTTTTT; CDR3: CASSSSTGELFF
D: TRBD2; size: NA; V: TRBV27; J: TRBJ2-7; DNA: TGTGCCAGCAGTAATTTAGAAGCGGGAAGTGGGGCCTACGAGCAGTACTTC; CDR3: CASSNLEAGSGAYEQYF
D: TRBD1; size: NA; V: TRBV20-1; J: TRBJ2-3; DNA: TGCAGTGCGACAGGGGGAGATACGCAGTATTTT; CDR3: CSATGGDTQYF
D: NA; size: NA; V: TRBV7-3; J: TRBJ2-1; DNA: TGTGCCAGCAGCTGGACTAAGGGGCCCTTCAATGAGCAGTTCTTC; CDR3: CASSWTKGPFNEQFF